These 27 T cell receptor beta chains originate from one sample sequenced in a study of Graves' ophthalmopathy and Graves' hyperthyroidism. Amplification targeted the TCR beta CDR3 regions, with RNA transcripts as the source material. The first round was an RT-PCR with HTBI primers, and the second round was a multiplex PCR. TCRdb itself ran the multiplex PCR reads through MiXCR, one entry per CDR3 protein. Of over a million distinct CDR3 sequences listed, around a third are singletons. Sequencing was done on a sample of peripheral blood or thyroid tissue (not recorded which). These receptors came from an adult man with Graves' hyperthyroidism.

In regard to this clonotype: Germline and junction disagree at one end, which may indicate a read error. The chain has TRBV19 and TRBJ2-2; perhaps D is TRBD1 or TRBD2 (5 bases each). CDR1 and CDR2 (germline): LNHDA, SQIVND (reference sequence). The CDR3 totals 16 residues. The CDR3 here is CASRNRRIRNTGEPFF. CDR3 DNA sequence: TGTGCCAGTAGAAACAGGAGGATTAGGAACACCGGGGAGCCGTTTTTT.

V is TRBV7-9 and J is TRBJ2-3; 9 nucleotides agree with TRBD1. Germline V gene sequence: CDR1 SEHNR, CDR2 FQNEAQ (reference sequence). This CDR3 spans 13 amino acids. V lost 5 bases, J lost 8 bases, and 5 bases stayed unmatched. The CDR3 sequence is CASSREGQGTQYF. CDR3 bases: TGTGCCAGCAGCCGAGAGGGACAGGGTACGCAGTATTTT.

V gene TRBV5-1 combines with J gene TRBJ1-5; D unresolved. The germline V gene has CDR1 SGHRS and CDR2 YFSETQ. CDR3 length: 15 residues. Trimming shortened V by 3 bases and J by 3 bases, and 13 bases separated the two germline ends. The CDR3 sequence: CASSSTRRLNQPQHF. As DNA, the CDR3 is TGCGCCAGCAGCTCGACCAGGCGACTCAATCAGCCCCAGCATTTT.

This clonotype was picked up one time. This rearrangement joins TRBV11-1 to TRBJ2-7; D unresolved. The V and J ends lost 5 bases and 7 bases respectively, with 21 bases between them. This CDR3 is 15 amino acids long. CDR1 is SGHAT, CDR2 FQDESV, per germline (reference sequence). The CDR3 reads CASSRLDPLPSEQYF. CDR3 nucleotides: TGTGCCAGCAGCCGATTAGATCCTCTACCGTCTGAGCAGTACTTC. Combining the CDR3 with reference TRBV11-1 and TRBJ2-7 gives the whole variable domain EAEVAQSPRYKITEKSQAVAFWCDPISGHATLYWYRQILGQGPELLVQFQDESVVDDSQLPKDRFSAERLKGVDSTLKIQPAELGDSAMYLCASSRLDPLPSEQYFGPGTRLTVT.

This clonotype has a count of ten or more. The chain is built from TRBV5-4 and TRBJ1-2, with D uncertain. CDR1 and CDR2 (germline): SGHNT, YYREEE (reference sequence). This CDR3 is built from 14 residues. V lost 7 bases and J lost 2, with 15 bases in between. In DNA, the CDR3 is TGTGCCAGCGCCCCTGAACCAACCAACTATGGCTACACCTTC. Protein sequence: CASAPEPTNYGYTF.

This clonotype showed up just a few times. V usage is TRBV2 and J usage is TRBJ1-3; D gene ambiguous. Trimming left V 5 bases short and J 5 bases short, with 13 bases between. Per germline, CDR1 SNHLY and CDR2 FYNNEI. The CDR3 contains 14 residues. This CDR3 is CASSYSTGRNTIYF. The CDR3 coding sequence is TGTGCCAGCAGTTACTCGACGGGGAGAAACACCATATATTTT.

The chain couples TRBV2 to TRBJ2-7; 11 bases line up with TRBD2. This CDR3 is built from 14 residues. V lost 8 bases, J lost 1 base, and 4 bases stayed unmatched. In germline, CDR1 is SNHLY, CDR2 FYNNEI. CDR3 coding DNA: TGTGCCAGCCACGGGACTAGCGGTTCCTACGAGCAGTACTTC. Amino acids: CASHGTSGSYEQYF.

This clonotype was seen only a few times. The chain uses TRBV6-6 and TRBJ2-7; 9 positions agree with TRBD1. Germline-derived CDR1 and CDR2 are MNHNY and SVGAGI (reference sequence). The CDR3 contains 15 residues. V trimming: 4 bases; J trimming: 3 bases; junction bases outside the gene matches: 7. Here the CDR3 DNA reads TGTGCCAGCAGTTCGGGACAGGGCGAAGGCTACGAGCAGTACTTC. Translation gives CASSSGQGEGYEQYF.

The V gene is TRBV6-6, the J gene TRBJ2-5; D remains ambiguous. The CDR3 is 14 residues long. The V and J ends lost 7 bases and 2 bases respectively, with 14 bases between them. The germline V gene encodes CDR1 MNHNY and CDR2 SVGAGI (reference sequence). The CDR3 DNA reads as TGTGCCAGCAAGAATTCGGGCAGGCAAGAGACCCAGTACTTC. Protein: CASKNSGRQETQYF.

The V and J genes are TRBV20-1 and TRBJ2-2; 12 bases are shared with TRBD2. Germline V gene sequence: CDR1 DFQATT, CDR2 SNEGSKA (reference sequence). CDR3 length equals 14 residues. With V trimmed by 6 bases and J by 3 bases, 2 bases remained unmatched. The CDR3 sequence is CSAGLAGYTGELFF. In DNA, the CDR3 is TGCAGTGCCGGACTAGCGGGATACACCGGGGAGCTGTTTTTT.

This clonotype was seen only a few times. The CDR3 loop reads CSVIQGAGNQPQHF. The CDR3 DNA reads as TGCAGCGTAATACAGGGTGCGGGCAATCAGCCCCAGCATTTT. The chain combines TRBV29-1 with TRBJ1-5; weak D call: TRBD1 (6 bases). Germline V gene lookup returns CDR1 SQVTM and CDR2 ANQGSEA. V dropped 6 bases and J dropped 2 bases, with 14 bases sitting between them. The CDR3 contains 14 residues.

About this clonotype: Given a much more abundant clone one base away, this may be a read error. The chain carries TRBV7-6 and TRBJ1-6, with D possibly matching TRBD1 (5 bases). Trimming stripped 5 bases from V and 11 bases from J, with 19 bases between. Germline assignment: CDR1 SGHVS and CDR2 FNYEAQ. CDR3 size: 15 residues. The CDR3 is CASSPGGDRNPPLHF. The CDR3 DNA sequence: TGTGCCAGCAGCCCCGGAGGAGACAGAAACCCACCCCTCCACTTT.

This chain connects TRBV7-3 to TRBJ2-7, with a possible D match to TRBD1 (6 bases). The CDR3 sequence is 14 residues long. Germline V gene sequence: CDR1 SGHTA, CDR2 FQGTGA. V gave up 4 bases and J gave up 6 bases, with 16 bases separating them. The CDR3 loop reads CASSSRQELREQYF. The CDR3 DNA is TGTGCCAGCAGCTCTAGACAGGAGCTGCGCGAGCAGTACTTC.

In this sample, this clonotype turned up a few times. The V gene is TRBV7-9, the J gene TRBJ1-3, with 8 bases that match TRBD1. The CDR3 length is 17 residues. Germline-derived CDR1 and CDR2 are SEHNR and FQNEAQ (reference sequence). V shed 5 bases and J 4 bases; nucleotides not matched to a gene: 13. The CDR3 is CASSPNRGSSIGNTIYF. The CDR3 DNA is TGTGCCAGCAGCCCCAACAGGGGGTCCTCGATCGGAAACACCATATATTTT.

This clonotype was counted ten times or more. The CDR3 here is CASSGNTLGNQPQHF. DNA for the CDR3: TGTGCCAGCAGTGGGAATACCCTCGGCAATCAGCCCCAGCATTTT. This sequence joins TRBV6-5 and TRBJ1-5; unclear D gene. The V gene lost 5 bases and the J gene lost 2 bases, with 13 bases spanning the gap. The CDR3 is 15 residues long. Germline V gene data show CDR1 as MNHEY and CDR2 as SVGAGI.

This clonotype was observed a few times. CDR3 region: CASSSGTEGGETQYF. CDR3 nucleotide sequence: TGTGCCAGCAGCTCAGGGACGGAGGGGGGGGAGACCCAGTACTTC. This chain connects TRBV3-2 to TRBJ2-5; the table calls TRBD1, which could not be checked here. TRBV3-2 is listed as a pseudogene. The CDR3 runs to 15 residues.

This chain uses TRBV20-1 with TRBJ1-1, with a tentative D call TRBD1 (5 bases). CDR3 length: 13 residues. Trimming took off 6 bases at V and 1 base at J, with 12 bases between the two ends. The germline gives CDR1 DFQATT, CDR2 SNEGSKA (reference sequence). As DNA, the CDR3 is TGCAGTGCCGGAGGGGCTGGGAACACTGAAGCTTTCTTT. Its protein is CSAGGAGNTEAFF.

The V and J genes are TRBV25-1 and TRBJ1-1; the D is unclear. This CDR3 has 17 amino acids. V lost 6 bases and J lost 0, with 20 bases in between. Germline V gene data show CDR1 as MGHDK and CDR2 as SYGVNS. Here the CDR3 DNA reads TGTGCCAGCAGCAAGCCGCGACCGGGGAATTTGAACACTGAAGCTTTCTTT. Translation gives CASSKPRPGNLNTEAFF. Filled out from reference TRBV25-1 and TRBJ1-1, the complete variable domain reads EADIYQTPRYLVIGTGKKITLECSQTMGHDKMYWYQQDPGMELHLIHYSYGVNSTEKGDLSSESTVSRIRTEHFPLTLESARPSHTSQYLCASSKPRPGNLNTEAFFGQGTRLTVV.

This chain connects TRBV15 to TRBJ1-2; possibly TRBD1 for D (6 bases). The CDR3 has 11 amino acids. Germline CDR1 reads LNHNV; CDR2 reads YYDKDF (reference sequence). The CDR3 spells CANRQDRGYTF. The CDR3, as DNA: TGTGCTAACAGACAGGATAGGGGCTACACCTTC.

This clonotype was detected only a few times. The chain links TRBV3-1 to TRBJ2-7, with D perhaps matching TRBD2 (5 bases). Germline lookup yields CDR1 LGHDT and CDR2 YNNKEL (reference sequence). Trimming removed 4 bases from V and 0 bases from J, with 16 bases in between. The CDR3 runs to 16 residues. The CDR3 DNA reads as TGTGCCAGCAGCCCCCTTGGGAGACCTAGCTCCTACGAGCAGTACTTC. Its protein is CASSPLGRPSSYEQYF.

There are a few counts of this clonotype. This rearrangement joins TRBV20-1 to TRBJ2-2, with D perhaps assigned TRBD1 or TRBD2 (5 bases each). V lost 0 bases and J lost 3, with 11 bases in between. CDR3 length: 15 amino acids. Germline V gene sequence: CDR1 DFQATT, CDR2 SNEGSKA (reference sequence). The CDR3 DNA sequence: TGCAGTGCTAGAGATTCGGGGCTCGACACCGGGGAGCTGTTTTTT. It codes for CSARDSGLDTGELFF.

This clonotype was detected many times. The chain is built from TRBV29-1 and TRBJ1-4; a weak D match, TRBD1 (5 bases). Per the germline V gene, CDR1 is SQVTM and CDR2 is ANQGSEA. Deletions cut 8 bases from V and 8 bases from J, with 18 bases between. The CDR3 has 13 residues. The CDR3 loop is CSPPRGGWEKLFF. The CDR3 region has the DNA TGCAGCCCACCCCGGGGGGGTTGGGAAAAACTGTTTTTT.

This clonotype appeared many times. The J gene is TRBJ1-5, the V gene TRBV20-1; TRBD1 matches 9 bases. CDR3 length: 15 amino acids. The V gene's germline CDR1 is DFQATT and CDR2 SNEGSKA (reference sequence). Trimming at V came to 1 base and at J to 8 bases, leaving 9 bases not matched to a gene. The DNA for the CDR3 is TGCAGTGCTAGAGGGACAGGGGCTTGGGAAGAGCCCCAGCATTTT. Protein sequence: CSARGTGAWEEPQHF.

The chain's CDR3 is CASRGAGLGDTEAFF. As DNA, the CDR3 is TGTGCCAGCAGGGGCGCAGGTTTGGGCGACACTGAAGCTTTCTTT. The chain couples TRBV6-5 to TRBJ1-1, with no clear D. V was pared by 6 bases and J by 3 bases, with 17 bases between. Germline values: CDR1 MNHEY, CDR2 SVGAGI. The CDR3 is made up of 15 amino acids.

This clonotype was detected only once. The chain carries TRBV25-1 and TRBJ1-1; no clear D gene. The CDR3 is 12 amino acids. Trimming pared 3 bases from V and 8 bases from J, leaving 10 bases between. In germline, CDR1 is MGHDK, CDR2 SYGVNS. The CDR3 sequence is CASSDPGLEAFF. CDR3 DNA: TGTGCCAGCAGTGACCCGGGGTTGGAAGCTTTCTTT.

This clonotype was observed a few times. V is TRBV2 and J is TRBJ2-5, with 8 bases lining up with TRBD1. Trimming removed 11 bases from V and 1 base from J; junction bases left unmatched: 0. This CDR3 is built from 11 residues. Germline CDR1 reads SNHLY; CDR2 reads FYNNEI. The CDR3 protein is CADRGQETQYF. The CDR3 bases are TGTGCCGACAGGGGCCAAGAGACCCAGTACTTC.

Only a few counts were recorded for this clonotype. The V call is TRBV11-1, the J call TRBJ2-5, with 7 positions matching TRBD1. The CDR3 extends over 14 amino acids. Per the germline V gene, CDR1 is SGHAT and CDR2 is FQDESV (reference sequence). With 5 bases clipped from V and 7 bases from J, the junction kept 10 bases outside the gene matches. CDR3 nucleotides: TGTGCCAGCAGCCAACAGGGGTCTTATGGGACCCAGTACTTC. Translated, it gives CASSQQGSYGTQYF.